This T cell receptor (beta chain) is from a study of T-cell memory formation after mild COVID-19. MiXCR, applied by TCRdb to the 5' RACE reads, yields one record per CDR3 protein. The sample gives roughly 130,000 distinct CDR3 sequences, roughly 15% of which show up once; approximately 14% is in the top ten. Germline V gene sequence: CDR1 KGHDR, CDR2 SFDVKD. The CDR3 length is 17 residues. V lost 5 bases and J lost 4; bases outside the gene matches: 11. In its sample, this clonotype was seen a few times. Antigen specificity is unknown. Whole-study findings and limits: Clones shrinking from day 15 to 85 showed even CD4/CD8 mixes; later expanders tilted CD4+. Contracting CD4+ clones were located mainly in CM and EM, and CD8+ clones in EMRA. There were some responding clones in pre-infection memory, which suggested that cross-reactive memory had joined.

The sequenced sample consisted of PBMCs or a T cell subset sorted from them (not recorded which). V is TRBV24-1 and J is TRBJ2-3; TRBD1 agrees at 10 bases. The source is an adult woman who had mild COVID-19 (a few samples of this study predate the infection). Cell type and time point are not known. CDR3 protein: CATSANLGTGAADTQYF. The DNA for the CDR3 is TGTGCCACCAGTGCCAACTTAGGGACAGGGGCTGCAGATACGCAGTATTTT.